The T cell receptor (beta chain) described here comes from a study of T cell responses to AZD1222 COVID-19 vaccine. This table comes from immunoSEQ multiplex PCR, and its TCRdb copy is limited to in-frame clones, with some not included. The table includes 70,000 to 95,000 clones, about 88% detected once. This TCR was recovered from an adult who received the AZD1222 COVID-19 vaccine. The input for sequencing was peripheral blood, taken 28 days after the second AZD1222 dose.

The CDR3, as DNA: TGTGCCAGCAGCACCAACAGGGCTAATCAGCCCCAGCATTTT. This codes for CASSTNRANQPQHF. The rearrangement joins TRBV7-2 to TRBJ1-5; maybe TRBD1 (6 bases). The germline V gene encodes CDR1 SGHTA and CDR2 FQGNSA. The CDR3 covers 14 residues. The V and J ends lost 5 bases and 4 bases respectively, with 12 bases between them.